The 11 T cell receptor beta chains below come from one sample, sequenced in a study of blood T cell repertoires in COVID-19. TCRdb's copy holds only in-frame clones and misses some; the assay was immunoSEQ multiplex PCR. The table has roughly 27,000 clones, approximately 92% seen once; the top ten hold roughly a tenth. The sequencing sample was made of peripheral blood. These receptors all come from a man aged 60-69 years with acute or convalescent COVID-19.

This chain connects TRBV6-4 to TRBJ2-7; weak D call: TRBD1 (5 bases). V dropped 11 bases and J dropped 5 bases, with 10 bases sitting between them. The length of the CDR3 is 10 residues. Germline V gene lookup returns CDR1 MRHNA and CDR2 SNTAGT. The CDR3: CAPGADEQYF. The CDR3 DNA sequence: TGTGCCCCTGGGGCGGACGAGCAGTACTTC.

The chain uses TRBV9 and TRBJ2-7; TRBD1 agrees at 9 bases. The trim removed 4 bases at V and 1 base at J, leaving 18 bases unmatched. CDR1 and CDR2 (germline): SGDLS, YYNGEE. CDR3 length: 19 residues. In DNA, the CDR3 is TGTGCCAGCAGCCCCCACCAATCACCGGACAGGGGTCTTTCCTACGAGCAGTACTTC. Translated, it gives CASSPHQSPDRGLSYEQYF.

The V call is TRBV28, the J call TRBJ2-7, with D possibly being TRBD2 (5 bases). Trimming left V 4 bases short and J 5 bases short, with 15 bases between. Germline V lookup: CDR1 MDHEN, CDR2 SYDVKM. The CDR3 runs 14 residues. The CDR3 DNA is TGTGCCAGCAGTTGGGGTTGGGAGATAAACGAGCAGTACTTC. It translates to CASSWGWEINEQYF.

The chain employs TRBV4-1 and TRBJ2-7, with TRBD2 identical over 7 bases. V dropped 0 bases and J dropped 6; count of bases not matched to a gene: 8. The germline V gene encodes CDR1 MGHRA and CDR2 YSYEKL. This CDR3 comprises 15 residues. CDR3 loop: CASSQDRQRGVEQYF. The DNA for the CDR3 is TGCGCCAGCAGCCAAGATAGGCAACGGGGGGTCGAGCAGTACTTC.

The chain uses TRBV7-2 and TRBJ2-2; a weak D match, TRBD2 (6 bases). Germline V gives CDR1 SGHTA, CDR2 FQGNSA. The CDR3 is 16 residues long. Trimming pared 0 bases from V and 8 bases from J, leaving 16 bases between. This CDR3 is CASSLAPGRQKGELFF. The CDR3 DNA sequence: TGTGCCAGCAGCTTAGCCCCGGGGAGGCAGAAAGGGGAGCTGTTTTTT.

The chain employs TRBV27 and TRBJ2-5; D unclear. The CDR3 length is 13 residues. V lost 2 bases, J lost 4 bases, and 8 bases lay in between. Looked up from germline, CDR1 is MNHEY and CDR2 is SMNVEV (reference sequence). CDR3 DNA: TGTGCCAGCAGTTTAGGGCAGACAGAGACCCAGTACTTC. Protein: CASSLGQTETQYF.

The rearrangement uses TRBV27 and TRBJ2-1, with 9 bases fitting TRBD2. The CDR3 sequence is 16 residues long. With V trimmed by 6 bases and J by 12 bases, 18 bases remained unmatched. Germline V CDR1 and CDR2: MNHEY, SMNVEV (reference sequence). DNA of the CDR3: TGTGCCAGCAGGGAGAATAGCGGGGGCTCGCCTAAAGTGCAGTTCTTC. Protein: CASRENSGGSPKVQFF.

This sequence joins TRBV27 and TRBJ2-2; no reliable D call. This CDR3 contains 12 residues. With 5 bases removed from V and 8 bases from J, the gap between germline ends came to 9 bases. CDR1 MNHEY and CDR2 SMNVEV come from the germline V gene (reference sequence). The CDR3 is CASSLLRGELFF. CDR3 nucleotides: TGTGCCAGCAGTCTCTTGAGGGGGGAGCTGTTTTTT.

The V gene is TRBV5-4, the J gene TRBJ1-4; 9 bases are a match to TRBD1. Germline CDR1 reads SGHNT; CDR2 reads YYREEE (reference sequence). This CDR3 has 15 amino acids. Unmatched junction bases numbered 2, after V lost 4 bases and J lost 1 base. This CDR3 is CASSGTGQTNEKLFF. Written as DNA, the CDR3 is TGTGCCAGCAGCGGGACAGGGCAAACTAATGAAAAACTGTTTTTT.

The V gene is TRBV7-9, the J gene TRBJ1-2; tentatively, D is TRBD1 (5 bases). Germline CDR1 SEHNR, CDR2 FQNEAQ (reference sequence). The CDR3 runs to 14 residues. The V end was cut by 5 bases, the J end by 0 bases, with 10 bases between. The CDR3 DNA sequence: TGTGCCAGCAGCCCCCAGACAGCTAACTATGGCTACACCTTC. Translation: CASSPQTANYGYTF. The variable domain in full, with the rest retrieved from reference TRBV7-9 and TRBJ1-2, is DTGVSQNPRHKITKRGQNVTFRCDPISEHNRLYWYRQTLGQGPEFLTYFQNEAQLEKSRLLSDRFSAERPKGSFSTLEIQRTEQGDSAMYLCASSPQTANYGYTFGSGTRLTVV.

The V gene is TRBV6-5, the J gene TRBJ2-7; 9 bases match TRBD2. This CDR3 spans 16 amino acids. In germline, CDR1 is MNHEY, CDR2 SVGAGI. J gave up 2 bases and V 0 bases, and 5 bases lay outside the gene matches. The CDR3: CASSYSNSGGAYEQYF. CDR3 coding DNA: TGTGCCAGCAGTTACTCGAATAGCGGGGGAGCCTACGAGCAGTACTTC.